Below are 14 T cell receptor beta chains sequenced from a single sample in a study of cytomegalovirus exposure and HLA in healthy donors. In the PCR, 60 Vbeta and 13 Jbeta primers were used. Clones were read by immunoSEQ multiplex PCR, and TCRdb kept only the in-frame ones, dropping some. The sample shows over 85,000 clones, roughly 85% of them seen only once. Sequenced: PBMCs. These receptors originate from a man in his forties in good health and CMV-seronegative.

This sequence joins TRBV29-1 and TRBJ2-1; a weak D match, TRBD2 (6 bases). This CDR3 region has 13 residues. CDR1 and CDR2 (germline): SQVTM, ANQGSEA. Trimming left V 7 bases short and J 1 base short, with 11 bases between. CDR3 in DNA: TGCAGCGCCAGCGGGCGGTCCTACAATGAGCAGTTCTTC. This sequence encodes CSASGRSYNEQFF.

The chain combines TRBV5-1 with TRBJ2-5; D call uncertain. Germline-derived CDR1 and CDR2 are SGHRS and YFSETQ. This CDR3 has 11 residues. Between the trimmed V and J ends, which lost 6 bases and 2 bases, there was a span of 5 bases. For the CDR3, the DNA is TGCGCCAGCACACAGCAAGAGACCCAGTACTTC. It translates to CASTQQETQYF.

This sequence joins TRBV9 and TRBJ2-3, with 9 positions matching TRBD2. This CDR3 comprises 15 residues. Germline V gene lookup returns CDR1 SGDLS and CDR2 YYNGEE. J was trimmed by 2 bases and V by 3 bases; bases with no gene match: 4. The CDR3: CASSEAGGFTDTQYF. CDR3 coding DNA: TGTGCCAGCAGCGAAGCGGGGGGCTTCACAGATACGCAGTATTTT.

The chain recombines TRBV7-8 with TRBJ2-1; D is possibly TRBD2 (5 bases). Trimming stripped 0 bases from V and 5 bases from J, with 14 bases between. CDR1 SGHVS and CDR2 FQNEAQ come from the germline V gene. The CDR3 runs 16 residues. CDR3 in amino acids: CASSLARAAGHNEQFF. Here the CDR3 DNA reads TGTGCCAGCAGCTTAGCGCGGGCAGCTGGCCACAATGAGCAGTTCTTC.

The V and J genes are TRBV5-6 and TRBJ1-2, with D uncertain. V gave up 2 bases and J gave up 4 bases, with 9 bases separating them. The CDR3 covers 13 residues. The germline gives CDR1 SGHDT, CDR2 YYEEEE. CDR3 residues: CASSFRQVYGYTF. The CDR3, as DNA: TGTGCCAGCAGCTTTCGGCAGGTCTATGGCTACACCTTC.

J is TRBJ1-2 and V is TRBV11-2; possible D gene TRBD1, 5 bases. Looked up from germline, CDR1 is SGHAT and CDR2 is FQNNGV. The V end lost 4 bases, the J end lost 4 bases, and 10 bases lay between the germline ends. The CDR3 contains 13 residues. The CDR3 protein is CASSSPDSYGYTF. The CDR3 bases are TGTGCCAGCAGCTCCCCCGACAGCTATGGCTACACCTTC.

V usage is TRBV6-6 and J usage is TRBJ1-1, with a tentative D call TRBD1 (6 bases). Germline V gives CDR1 MNHNY, CDR2 SVGAGI (reference sequence). CDR3 length equals 14 residues. V was clipped by 7 bases and J by 1 base, with 13 bases between them. CDR3 protein: CASIRTGSNTEAFF. CDR3 nucleotide sequence: TGTGCCAGCATAAGAACAGGGTCGAACACTGAAGCTTTCTTT.

This clone was observed once. The CDR3 region is CASSEWQGDYGYTF. DNA for the CDR3: TGTGCCAGCAGTGAATGGCAGGGGGACTATGGCTACACCTTC. The chain combines TRBV6-1 with TRBJ1-2; 7 nucleotides line up with TRBD1. The CDR3 is 14 amino acids. Germline V lookup: CDR1 MNHNS, CDR2 SASEGT. V dropped 2 bases and J dropped 3; count of bases not matched to a gene: 3.

The genes are TRBV12-5 and TRBJ1-5; possible D gene TRBD1, 5 bases. The V gene lost 2 bases and the J gene lost 6 bases, with 8 bases spanning the gap. Germline V gene lookup returns CDR1 LGHNT and CDR2 FRNRAP. This CDR3 has 13 residues. DNA for the CDR3: TGTGCTAGTGGTTTGAGCAGGGTTCAGCCCCAGCATTTT. Translated: CASGLSRVQPQHF. Full variable domain (rest looked up from reference TRBV12-5 and TRBJ1-5): DARVTQTPRHKVTEMGQEVTMRCQPILGHNTVFWYRQTMMQGLELLAYFRNRAPLDDSGMPKDRFSAEMPDATLATLKIQPSEPRDSAVYFCASGLSRVQPQHFGDGTRLSIL.

This chain links TRBV6-5 with TRBJ2-2; D remains ambiguous. Germline V gene data show CDR1 as MNHEY and CDR2 as SVGAGI. CDR3 length equals 13 residues. V lost 6 bases and J lost 3, with 8 bases in between. DNA for the CDR3: TGTGCCAGCAGGGCTCCGTACACCGGGGAGCTGTTTTTT. Protein product: CASRAPYTGELFF.

The chain has TRBV29-1 and TRBJ2-7; 12 positions agree with TRBD2. Unmatched junction bases numbered 8, after V lost 2 bases and J lost 0 bases. CDR1 and CDR2 from the germline V gene are SQVTM and ANQGSEA. The CDR3 contains 17 residues. CDR3 sequence (DNA): TGCAGCGTTGAAAACCATGAGACTAGCGGGGGCTCCTACGAGCAGTACTTC. Its protein is CSVENHETSGGSYEQYF.

A single count supports this clone. This chain joins TRBV7-2 and TRBJ1-5; 7 bases are a match to TRBD1. V dropped 4 bases and J dropped 6; count of bases not matched to a gene: 9. Germline V gene sequence: CDR1 SGHTA, CDR2 FQGNSA. The CDR3 runs to 15 residues. For the CDR3, the DNA is TGTGCCAGCAGCTCGACAGGGAAAATAAGTCAGCCCCAGCATTTT. Translating gives CASSSTGKISQPQHF.

The chain carries TRBV4-2 and TRBJ1-1, with 10 nucleotides matching TRBD1. The CDR3 sequence is 15 residues long. V gave up 3 bases and J gave up 4 bases; unmatched junction bases: 5. CDR1 and CDR2 from the germline V gene are LGHNA and YNFKEQ. CDR3 nucleotide sequence: TGTGCCAGCAGCCAGGAGGACAGGGGGGGCACTGAAGCTTTCTTT. This codes for CASSQEDRGGTEAFF.

As concerns this clone: One junction end does not reproduce the germline sequence, and a read error may be involved. V gene TRBV13 combines with J gene TRBJ1-1; D is undetermined. Germline V CDR1 and CDR2: PRHDT, FYEKMQ (reference sequence). This CDR3 spans 16 amino acids. The CDR3 coding sequence is TGTGCCAGCAGGTTAGATTTTGGCACCTCGAACACTGAAGCTTTCTTT. Its protein is CASRLDFGTSNTEAFF.